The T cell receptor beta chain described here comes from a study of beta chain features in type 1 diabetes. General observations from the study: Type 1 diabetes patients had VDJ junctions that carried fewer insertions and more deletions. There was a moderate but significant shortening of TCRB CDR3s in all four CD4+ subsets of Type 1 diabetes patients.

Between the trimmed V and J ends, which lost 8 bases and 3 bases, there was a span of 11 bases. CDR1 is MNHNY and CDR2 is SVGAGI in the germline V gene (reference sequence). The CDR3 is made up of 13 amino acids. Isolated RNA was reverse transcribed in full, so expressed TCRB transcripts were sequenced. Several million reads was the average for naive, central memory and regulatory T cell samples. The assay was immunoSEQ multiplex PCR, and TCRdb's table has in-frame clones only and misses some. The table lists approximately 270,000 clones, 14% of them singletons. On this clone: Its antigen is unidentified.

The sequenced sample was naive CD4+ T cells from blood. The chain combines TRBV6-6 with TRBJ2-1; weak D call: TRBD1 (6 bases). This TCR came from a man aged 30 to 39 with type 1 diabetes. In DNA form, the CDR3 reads TGTGCCAGCGGTCGGGACAACTACAATGAGCAGTTCTTC. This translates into CASGRDNYNEQFF.